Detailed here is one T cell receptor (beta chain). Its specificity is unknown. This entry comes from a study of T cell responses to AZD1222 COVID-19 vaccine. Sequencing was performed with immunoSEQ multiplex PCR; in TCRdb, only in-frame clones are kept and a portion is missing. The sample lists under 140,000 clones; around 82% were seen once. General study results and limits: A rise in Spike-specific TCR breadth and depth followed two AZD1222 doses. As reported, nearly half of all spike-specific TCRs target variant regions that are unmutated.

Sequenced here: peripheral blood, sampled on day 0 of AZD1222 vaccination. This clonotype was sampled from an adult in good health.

The CDR3 is CASSHTPSGLYNEQFF. CDR3 nucleotide sequence: TGTGCCAGCAGTCATACCCCCAGCGGGCTATACAATGAGCAGTTCTTC. This rearrangement joins TRBV11-3 to TRBJ2-1; D perhaps matches TRBD2 (6 bases). The CDR3 spans 16 residues. The germline gives CDR1 SGHNT, CDR2 YENEEA. Deletions cut 6 bases from V and 4 bases from J, with 19 bases between.